This T cell receptor (beta chain) stems from a study of OX40 agonist ivuxolimab in advanced cancers. Study details: Every 2 weeks, ivuxolimab was infused into the patients intravenously at between 0.01 and 10 mg/kg. Notes on the study in general: Undetermined was the antigen specificity of the expanded peripheral T cells. Some of the nonresponding patients also showed low levels of normalized T-cell clonal expansion.

Germline V gene sequence: CDR1 MNHNS, CDR2 SASEGT. This CDR3 has 16 residues. The V end was cut by 3 bases, the J end by 0 bases, with 13 bases between. About this clone itself: Its specificity is not known.

TCRdb's table, derived via immunoSEQ multiplex PCR, lists solely in-frame clones and lacks some. The repertoire holds just under 80,000 clones, 89% seen once, with more than 0.3% in the top ten. This clonotype was obtained from an adult with an advanced solid tumor such as melanoma, head and neck, liver or kidney cancer. The sample in question was CD4+ or CD8+ T cells sorted from blood, obtained in a trial of the OX40 agonist ivuxolimab. V usage is TRBV6-1 and J usage is TRBJ2-3; D tentatively reads TRBD1 or TRBD2 (6 bases each). CDR3: CASSDRGQDSTDTQYF. Here the CDR3 DNA reads TGTGCCAGCAGTGATCGGGGGCAGGATAGCACAGATACGCAGTATTTT.